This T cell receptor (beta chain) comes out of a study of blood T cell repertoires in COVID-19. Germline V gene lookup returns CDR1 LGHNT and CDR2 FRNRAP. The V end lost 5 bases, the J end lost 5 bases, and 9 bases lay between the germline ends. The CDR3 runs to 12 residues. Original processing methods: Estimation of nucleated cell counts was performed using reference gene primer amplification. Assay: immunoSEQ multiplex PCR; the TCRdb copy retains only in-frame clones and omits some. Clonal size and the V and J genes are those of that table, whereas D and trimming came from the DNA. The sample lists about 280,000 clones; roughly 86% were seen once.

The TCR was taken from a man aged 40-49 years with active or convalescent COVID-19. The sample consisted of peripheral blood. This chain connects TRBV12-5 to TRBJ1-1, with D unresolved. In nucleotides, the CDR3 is TGTGCTAGTGGTCCCCCAGGTACTGAAGCTTTCTTT. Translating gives CASGPPGTEAFF.